One sample yielded the 30 T cell receptor beta chains listed below, sequenced in a study of blood T cell repertoires in COVID-19. Data came from immunoSEQ multiplex PCR; TCRdb stores just in-frame clones and leaves some out. There are 150,000 to 200,000 clones in the sample; about 83% occur only once, and roughly 2% lies in the top ten. Source material: peripheral blood. Receptors were obtained from a woman aged 80 or over with acute or convalescent COVID-19.

The chain has TRBV30 and TRBJ2-5; 10 bases are a match to TRBD1. Germline CDR1 reads GTSNPN; CDR2 reads SVGIG (reference sequence). CDR3 length: 15 amino acids. The junction had 7 bases not matched to a gene; V was cut back by 2 bases and J by 4 bases. CDR3 in amino acids: CAWSRDRGRGETQYF. CDR3 sequence (DNA): TGTGCCTGGAGTCGTGACAGGGGGCGCGGAGAGACCCAGTACTTC.

V and J are TRBV24-1 and TRBJ2-3; TRBD1 might be the D (6 bases). Germline V gives CDR1 KGHDR, CDR2 SFDVKD. The CDR3 contains 16 residues. Between the trimmed V and J ends, which lost 3 bases and 6 bases, there was a span of 18 bases. CDR3 in amino acids: CATSDHGLVGGDTQYF. CDR3 DNA sequence: TGTGCCACCAGTGATCATGGCCTCGTTGGGGGCGATACGCAGTATTTT.

The chain joins TRBV19 to TRBJ1-4, with D unclear. This CDR3 has 13 residues. From germline, CDR1 is LNHDA and CDR2 SQIVND (reference sequence). V shed 7 bases and J shed 3 bases, with 9 bases lying between them. The CDR3 region is CASNDRANEKLFF. The DNA for the CDR3 is TGTGCCAGTAACGATAGAGCTAATGAAAAACTGTTTTTT.

This chain links TRBV7-8 with TRBJ2-3; 12 bases match TRBD2. This CDR3 has 16 amino acids. CDR1 and CDR2 from the germline V gene are SGHVS and FQNEAQ. V was clipped by 1 base and J by 4 bases; unmatched bases: 3. The CDR3, as DNA: TGTGCCAGCAGCTTAGTGACTAGCGGGAGTGCAGATACGCAGTATTTT. Translating gives CASSLVTSGSADTQYF.

The genes are TRBV10-3 and TRBJ2-1, with TRBD2 matching 9 bases. This CDR3 contains 12 residues. The V and J ends lost 10 bases and 10 bases, in that order; junction bases with no gene match: 8. Germline V gives CDR1 ENHRY, CDR2 SYGVKD. The CDR3 coding sequence is TGTGCCACCTTGAGCGGGAGGAACGAGCAGTTCTTC. It encodes CATLSGRNEQFF.

J is TRBJ1-2 and V is TRBV5-1, with D uncertain. The CDR3 extends over 13 amino acids. Per germline, CDR1 SGHRS and CDR2 YFSETQ. V was cut by 2 bases and J by 4 bases, with 9 bases left in between. The CDR3 bases are TGCGCCAGCAGCTTTAGCACTCCCTATGGCTACACCTTC. Its translation: CASSFSTPYGYTF.

This clone was picked up a small number of times. The chain employs TRBV19 and TRBJ1-5; D is perhaps TRBD1 (5 bases). This CDR3 has 19 residues. Germline loops: CDR1 LNHDA, CDR2 SQIVND (reference sequence). Trimming shortened V by 3 bases and J by 5 bases, and 26 bases separated the two germline ends. Written as DNA, the CDR3 is TGTGCCAGTAGTATCCCGTCGGGGGGGGAAAGAGTTCGCGATCAGCCCCAGCATTTT. Translation: CASSIPSGGERVRDQPQHF.

Only one count was recorded for this clone. V and J are TRBV7-9 and TRBJ1-6; D gene ambiguous. Per the germline V gene, CDR1 is SEHNR and CDR2 is FQNEAQ (reference sequence). Trimming removed 3 bases from V and 10 bases from J, with 13 bases in between. The CDR3 is made up of 14 amino acids. CDR3 protein: CASSLVGSGSPLHF. The CDR3 coding sequence is TGTGCCAGCAGCTTGGTAGGGAGTGGATCACCCCTCCACTTT.

This clone was seen a few times. V and J are TRBV27 and TRBJ2-2, with D perhaps matching TRBD2 (6 bases). Trimming shortened V by 4 bases and J by 3 bases, and 18 bases separated the two germline ends. The germline gives CDR1 MNHEY, CDR2 SMNVEV (reference sequence). The CDR3 totals 17 residues. In DNA form, the CDR3 reads TGTGCCAGCAGTTGGGTGGCCCGGCGGGATTACACCGGGGAGCTGTTTTTT. It translates to CASSWVARRDYTGELFF.

This chain connects TRBV5-1 to TRBJ2-3; D is unresolved. Germline lookup yields CDR1 SGHRS and CDR2 YFSETQ. The CDR3 sequence is 13 residues long. V dropped 0 bases and J dropped 5 bases, with 7 bases sitting between them. CDR3 bases: TGCGCCAGCAGCTTGGATACGAGAGATACGCAGTATTTT. Translated: CASSLDTRDTQYF.

The count of this clone is one. The chain couples TRBV5-1 to TRBJ1-1; D might be TRBD1 (5 bases). The V gene lost 0 bases and the J gene lost 6 bases, with 12 bases spanning the gap. The CDR3 spans 14 residues. Looked up from germline, CDR1 is SGHRS and CDR2 is YFSETQ. CDR3 coding DNA: TGCGCCAGCAGCTTGGCACAAGGGGCGCCTGAAGCTTTCTTT. The encoded protein is CASSLAQGAPEAFF.

This rearrangement joins TRBV11-2 to TRBJ2-2; D remains unclear. CDR1 and CDR2 (germline): SGHAT, FQNNGV. V dropped 5 bases and J dropped 4 bases, with 2 bases sitting between them. The CDR3 loop spans 11 amino acids. As DNA, the CDR3 is TGTGCCAGCAGCCTCACCGGGGAGCTGTTTTTT. Its protein product is CASSLTGELFF.

Details on this clone: A clone one base away is much larger, so this may be a read error. The chain has TRBV6-5 and TRBJ1-1; possible D gene TRBD1, 6 bases. The CDR3 has 13 amino acids. Germline V gene lookup returns CDR1 MNHEY and CDR2 SVGAGI. The ends were cut back, 5 bases at V and 1 base at J, with 8 bases in the middle. CDR3 bases: TGTGCCAGCAGTCCGGGACAGAACACTGAAGCTTTCTTT. Its protein product is CASSPGQNTEAFF.

V and J are TRBV29-1 and TRBJ2-3, with D possibly being TRBD1 (5 bases). The CDR3 sequence is 14 residues long. The V end lost 7 bases, the J end lost 1 base, and 15 bases lay between the germline ends. Germline V gene data show CDR1 as SQVTM and CDR2 as ANQGSEA. The chain's CDR3 is CSAKTEMGTDTQYF. The CDR3 nucleotides are TGCAGCGCCAAGACAGAAATGGGCACAGATACGCAGTATTTT.

The rearrangement links TRBV19 to TRBJ2-5, with TRBD1 as a possible D gene (6 bases). The CDR3 extends over 14 amino acids. The V gene's germline CDR1 is LNHDA and CDR2 SQIVND (reference sequence). V dropped 4 bases and J dropped 2 bases, with 11 bases sitting between them. The CDR3 DNA is TGTGCCAGTAGTAGGACAGCACTACAAGAGACCCAGTACTTC. Translated, it gives CASSRTALQETQYF.

V gene TRBV25-1 combines with J gene TRBJ2-5, with 10 bases aligning to TRBD2. The ends lost 1 base at V and 7 bases at J; junction bases unmatched: 15. The CDR3 runs 18 residues. Per germline, CDR1 MGHDK and CDR2 SYGVNS. The CDR3: CASSEWSSGGPQAGTQYF. In DNA form, the CDR3 reads TGTGCCAGCAGTGAATGGTCTAGCGGGGGTCCTCAGGCGGGGACCCAGTACTTC.

This sequence joins TRBV27 and TRBJ1-5; a weak D match, TRBD1 (5 bases). The CDR3 is 16 residues long. In germline, CDR1 is MNHEY, CDR2 SMNVEV (reference sequence). Trimming shortened V by 0 bases and J by 0 bases, and 9 bases separated the two germline ends. This CDR3 reads CASSLSPRVSNQPQHF. CDR3 in DNA: TGTGCCAGCAGTTTATCGCCCAGGGTTAGCAATCAGCCCCAGCATTTT.

V and J are TRBV3-1 (or the pseudogene TRBV3-2) and TRBJ2-7; the match to TRBD1 covers 7 bases. The length of the CDR3 is 15 residues. The V gene end was trimmed by 3 bases and the J gene end by 5 bases; junction bases not matched to a gene: 10. Germline V CDR1 and CDR2: LGHDT, YNNKEL (reference sequence). The CDR3 DNA follows: TGTGCCAGCAGCCAGCGGCGGGTGACAGGGAACGAGCAGTACTTC. Translating it yields CASSQRRVTGNEQYF.

The DNA for the CDR3 is TGCGCCAGCAGCTTGGCGTCAGGAGGTATGGATACGCAGTATTTT. Protein sequence: CASSLASGGMDTQYF. The genes are TRBV5-1 and TRBJ2-3; perhaps TRBD2 as D (5 bases). The ends were cut back, 0 bases at V and 6 bases at J, with 14 bases in the middle. CDR1 and CDR2 from the germline V gene are SGHRS and YFSETQ. This CDR3 is 15 amino acids long.

This chain joins TRBV6-1 and TRBJ2-7; D remains ambiguous. Trimming removed 0 bases from V and 3 bases from J, with 12 bases in between. Per germline, CDR1 MNHNS and CDR2 SASEGT. CDR3 length: 15 residues. The CDR3 loop reads CASSEAGRNYYEQYF. The CDR3, as DNA: TGTGCCAGCAGTGAAGCAGGTAGAAACTACTACGAGCAGTACTTC.

V gene TRBV28 combines with J gene TRBJ2-7; D is uncertain. The germline V gene encodes CDR1 MDHEN and CDR2 SYDVKM. The CDR3 extends over 13 amino acids. V was pared by 3 bases and J by 2 bases, with 8 bases between. In DNA, the CDR3 is TGTGCCAGCAGTTTGGCCCTTACCTACGAGCAGTACTTC. It yields the protein CASSLALTYEQYF. Based on the CDR3 plus reference TRBV28 and TRBJ2-7, the full variable domain is DVKVTQSSRYLVKRTGEKVFLECVQDMDHENMFWYRQDPGLGLRLIYFSYDVKMKEKGDIPEGYSVSREKKERFSLILESASTNQTSMYLCASSLALTYEQYFGPGTRLTVT.

The chain carries TRBV11-3 and TRBJ2-3; D is perhaps TRBD1 (5 bases). The CDR3 contains 13 residues. Germline CDR1 and CDR2: SGHNT and YENEEA. Trimming took off 4 bases at V and 4 bases at J, with 9 bases between the two ends. CDR3 nucleotide sequence: TGTGCCAGCAGCTCAGCAGGGCCAGATACGCAGTATTTT. Translation gives CASSSAGPDTQYF.

The chain employs TRBV30 and TRBJ1-4, with 7 bases aligning to TRBD1. Germline lookup yields CDR1 GTSNPN and CDR2 SVGIG (reference sequence). With 1 base clipped from V and 10 bases from J, the junction kept 9 bases outside the gene matches. The CDR3 spans 14 residues. The CDR3: CAWSARGSGGKLFF. Written as DNA, the CDR3 is TGTGCCTGGAGTGCCAGGGGGTCTGGCGGAAAACTGTTTTTT.

The CDR3 loop reads CASSLIGRGAPNEKLFF. CDR3 sequence (DNA): TGTGCCAGCAGCTTAATTGGTCGGGGGGCCCCCAATGAAAAACTGTTTTTT. This rearrangement joins TRBV7-3 to TRBJ1-4, with D maybe TRBD1 (6 bases). The germline V gene encodes CDR1 SGHTA and CDR2 FQGTGA. CDR3 length: 17 amino acids. V lost 1 base, J lost 5 bases, and 17 bases lay in between.

V is TRBV30 and J is TRBJ2-3; TRBD1 agrees at 7 bases. With V trimmed by 5 bases and J by 0 bases, 2 bases remained unmatched. The CDR3 is made up of 13 amino acids. CDR1 is GTSNPN and CDR2 is SVGIG in the germline V gene (reference sequence). The CDR3 DNA reads as TGTGCCTGGGACAGGGATAGCACAGATACGCAGTATTTT. This encodes CAWDRDSTDTQYF.

The chain is built from TRBV7-2 and TRBJ2-3; TRBD2 matches at 11 bases. The CDR3 is made up of 17 amino acids. CDR1 and CDR2 (germline): SGHTA, FQGNSA. After removal of 1 base from V and 2 bases from J, the junction contained 5 bases not matched to a gene. As DNA, the CDR3 is TGTGCCAGCAGCTTAGAACTAGCGGGGGAGTTCACAGATACGCAGTATTTT. Protein sequence: CASSLELAGEFTDTQYF.

The rearrangement joins TRBV11-3 to TRBJ2-1; 12 bases agree with TRBD2. J lost 5 bases, V lost 2 bases, and 4 bases had no gene match. CDR3 length equals 16 residues. CDR1 and CDR2 (germline): SGHNT, YENEEA. As DNA, the CDR3 is TGTGCCAGCAGCTTATCTCGGACTAGCGGGAACAATGAGCAGTTCTTC. Translation: CASSLSRTSGNNEQFF.

CDR3 bases: TGTGCCAGCAGCGAAAATCAGGGCGGCTACACCTTC. It encodes CASSENQGGYTF. The V call is TRBV27, the J call TRBJ1-2, with a possible D match to TRBD1 (5 bases). Deletions cut 6 bases from V and 8 bases from J, with 13 bases between. The CDR3 extends over 12 amino acids. Per germline, CDR1 MNHEY and CDR2 SMNVEV (reference sequence).

The rearrangement links TRBV6-5 to TRBJ1-5, with 9 bases that match TRBD1. The junction had 4 bases not matched to a gene; V was cut back by 10 bases and J by 0 bases. CDR3 size: 14 residues. CDR1 and CDR2 (germline): MNHEY, SVGAGI. The CDR3 region has the DNA TGTGCCACCGGACAGGGGATTAGCAATCAGCCCCAGCATTTT. Its translation is CATGQGISNQPQHF.

CDR3 DNA sequence: TGTGCCAGCAGCGTAGAGGGGTTGGGACAGGGGCCCTACAATGAGCAGTTCTTC. It yields the protein CASSVEGLGQGPYNEQFF. The chain combines TRBV9 with TRBJ2-1; 10 positions agree with TRBD1. V trimming: 0 bases; J trimming: 2 bases; junction bases outside the gene matches: 8. Germline-derived CDR1 and CDR2 are SGDLS and YYNGEE. CDR3 size: 18 residues.